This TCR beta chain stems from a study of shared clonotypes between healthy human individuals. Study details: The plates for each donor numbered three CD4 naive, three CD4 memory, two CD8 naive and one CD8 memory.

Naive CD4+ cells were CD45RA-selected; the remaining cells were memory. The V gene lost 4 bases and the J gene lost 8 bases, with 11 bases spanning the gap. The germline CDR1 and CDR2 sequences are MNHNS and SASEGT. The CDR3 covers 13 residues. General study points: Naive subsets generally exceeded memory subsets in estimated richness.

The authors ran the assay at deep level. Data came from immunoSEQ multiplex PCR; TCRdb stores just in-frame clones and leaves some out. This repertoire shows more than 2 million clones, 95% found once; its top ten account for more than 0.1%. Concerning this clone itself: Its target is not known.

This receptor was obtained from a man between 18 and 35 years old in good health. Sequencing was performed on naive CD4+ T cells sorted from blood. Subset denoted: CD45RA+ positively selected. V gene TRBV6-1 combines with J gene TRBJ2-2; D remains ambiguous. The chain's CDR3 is CASSAGWRGELFF. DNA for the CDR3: TGTGCCAGCAGTGCTGGTTGGAGAGGGGAGCTGTTTTTT.